Presented here are 9 T cell receptor beta chains from one specimen sequenced in a study of T-cell memory formation after mild COVID-19. From the 5' RACE reads, TCRdb called clonotypes with MiXCR, one entry per CDR3 protein. The sample includes about 90,000 distinct CDR3 sequences, about 13% of them seen just once. Sequenced material: PBMCs or a T cell subset sorted from them (not recorded which). Receptors originate from an adult woman who had mild COVID-19 (a few samples of this study predate the infection). Cell type and time point are not known.

This clonotype was detected only a few times. For the CDR3, the DNA is TGTGCCAGCAGCGGGGGGGGAAACTACGAGCAGTACTTC. It codes for CASSGGGNYEQYF. The chain links TRBV3-1 to TRBJ2-7; TRBD2 agrees at 7 bases. V trimming: 5 bases; J trimming: 3 bases; junction bases outside the gene matches: 4. The CDR3 consists of 13 residues. Germline CDR1 and CDR2: LGHDT and YNNKEL (reference sequence).

The V call is TRBV10-2, the J call TRBJ2-2; D is tentatively TRBD1 or TRBD2 (5 bases each). Per germline, CDR1 WSHSY and CDR2 SAAADI. V lost 5 bases and J 3 bases, leaving 10 bases between the germline ends. This CDR3 region has 14 residues. In DNA form, the CDR3 reads TGCGCCAGCAGTTATAGGGGAGACACCGGGGAGCTGTTTTTT. Translation gives CASSYRGDTGELFF.

A few counts support this clonotype. CDR3 amino acids: CASSLRGNVNLVLNYGYTF. The CDR3 region has the DNA TGTGCCAGCAGCCTACGGGGGAACGTAAATCTAGTCCTTAACTATGGCTACACCTTC. The rearrangement joins TRBV5-6 to TRBJ1-2, with a tentative D call TRBD1 (5 bases). This CDR3 is built from 19 residues. Germline CDR1 is SGHDT and CDR2 is YYEEEE. Trimming took off 4 bases at V and 1 base at J, with 26 bases between the two ends.

This clonotype was seen many times. This chain joins TRBV4-3 and TRBJ2-7; possible D gene TRBD1, 6 bases. CDR1 is LGHNA and CDR2 is YSLEER in the germline V gene. Trimming took 0 bases from V and 1 from J, leaving 13 bases between them. CDR3 size: 16 residues. The DNA for the CDR3 is TGCGCCAGCAGCCAAGATGGCACAGGGTTATCCTACGAGCAGTACTTC. This translates into CASSQDGTGLSYEQYF.

The chain links TRBV9 to TRBJ2-1; TRBD1 agrees at 11 bases. V gave up 3 bases and J gave up 8 bases; unmatched junction bases: 10. Germline lookup yields CDR1 SGDLS and CDR2 YYNGEE. The CDR3 sequence is 16 residues long. The CDR3 DNA sequence: TGTGCCAGCAGCGCCCCAGGACAGGGGGCTAGAGATGAGCAGTTCTTC. Encoded protein: CASSAPGQGARDEQFF.

The chain combines TRBV11-3 with TRBJ2-2; no clear D gene. The CDR3 is 13 residues long. Deletions cut 5 bases from V and 7 bases from J, with 11 bases between. CDR1 SGHNT and CDR2 YENEEA come from the germline V gene. CDR3: CASSRQFGGELFF. In nucleotides, the CDR3 is TGTGCCAGCAGCCGCCAGTTCGGCGGGGAGCTGTTTTTT.

CDR3 sequence reads: CASSQDYQGLKPKNIQYF. The DNA for the CDR3 is TGTGCCAGCAGCCAAGACTATCAGGGGCTTAAACCCAAAAACATTCAGTACTTC. This chain joins TRBV14 and TRBJ2-4; a weak D match, TRBD1 (6 bases). The V end was cut by 0 bases, the J end by 2 bases, with 17 bases between. The CDR3 loop spans 18 amino acids. CDR1 and CDR2 (germline): SGHDN, FVKESK.

This clonotype has a handful of counts. This sequence joins TRBV29-1 and TRBJ1-2; D unresolved. This CDR3 region has 13 residues. Trimming removed 8 bases from V and 3 bases from J, with 16 bases in between. Germline V CDR1 and CDR2: SQVTM, ANQGSEA. CDR3 in DNA: TGCAGCTCCCCGTCAGGTAGTGACTATGGCTACACCTTC. It specifies CSSPSGSDYGYTF.

This clonotype turned up a few times. This chain links TRBV7-9 with TRBJ1-1; no firm D call. The CDR3 is 11 amino acids. The germline V gene encodes CDR1 SEHNR and CDR2 FQNEAQ (reference sequence). V lost 7 bases and J lost 6, with 9 bases in between. The CDR3 DNA sequence: TGTGCCAGCACCGCTGCCGCTGAAGCTTTCTTT. It specifies CASTAAAEAFF.